The 3 T cell receptor beta chains below come from one sample, sequenced in a study of blood T cell repertoires in COVID-19. Profiling relied on immunoSEQ multiplex PCR, and the TCRdb table lists in-frame clones only, not all of them. The sample records fewer than 400,000 clones, over 90% being singletons. The sample taken for sequencing was PBMCs or T cells enriched from blood (not recorded which). The receptors were sampled from a woman aged 25 to 39 who had been exposed to COVID-19.

The chain is built from TRBV20-1 and TRBJ1-3; no firm D call. Germline-derived CDR1 and CDR2 are DFQATT and SNEGSKA (reference sequence). Trimming pared 3 bases from V and 6 bases from J, leaving 12 bases between. The CDR3 loop spans 13 amino acids. The CDR3 DNA reads TGCAGTGCTAGTCACCCCGGTGAAAACACCATATATTTT. Amino acid sequence: CSASHPGENTIYF.

This clone was picked up one time. The J gene is TRBJ1-5, the V gene TRBV27; D is possibly TRBD1 (5 bases). CDR1 MNHEY and CDR2 SMNVEV come from the germline V gene (reference sequence). This CDR3 is built from 14 residues. V shed 2 bases and J shed 7 bases, with 12 bases lying between them. The CDR3 DNA is TGTGCCAGCAGTTTACTTGCAGGGCGGCAGCCCCAGCATTTT. This encodes CASSLLAGRQPQHF.

This chain connects TRBV2 to TRBJ2-2; 7 bases map to TRBD1. The trim removed 7 bases at V and 5 bases at J, leaving 10 bases unmatched. The CDR3 runs 15 residues. Germline V CDR1 and CDR2: SNHLY, FYNNEI. The CDR3 DNA reads TGTGCCAGCATCCAGGGGGTGGAGAGTACCGGGGAGCTGTTTTTT. It specifies CASIQGVESTGELFF.